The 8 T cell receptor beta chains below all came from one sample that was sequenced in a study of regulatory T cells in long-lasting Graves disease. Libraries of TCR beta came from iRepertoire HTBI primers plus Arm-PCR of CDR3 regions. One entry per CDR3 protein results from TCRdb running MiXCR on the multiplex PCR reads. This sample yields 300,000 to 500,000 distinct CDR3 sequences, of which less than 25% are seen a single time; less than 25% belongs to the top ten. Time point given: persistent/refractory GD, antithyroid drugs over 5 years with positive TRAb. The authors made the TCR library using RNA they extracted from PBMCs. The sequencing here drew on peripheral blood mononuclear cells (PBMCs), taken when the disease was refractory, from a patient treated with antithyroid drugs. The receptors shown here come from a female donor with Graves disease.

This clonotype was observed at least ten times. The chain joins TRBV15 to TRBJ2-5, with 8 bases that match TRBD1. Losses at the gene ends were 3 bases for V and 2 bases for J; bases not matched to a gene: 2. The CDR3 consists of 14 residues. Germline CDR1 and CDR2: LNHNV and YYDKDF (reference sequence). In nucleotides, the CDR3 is TGTGCCACCAGCAGTCGGACAGGGCAAGAGACCCAGTACTTC. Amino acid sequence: CATSSRTGQETQYF. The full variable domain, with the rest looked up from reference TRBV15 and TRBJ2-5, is DAMVIQNPRYQVTQFGKPVTLSCSQTLNHNVMYWYQQKSSQAPKLLFHYYDKDFNNEADTPDNFQSRRPNTSFCFLDIRSPGLGDTAMYLCATSSRTGQETQYFGPGTRLLVL.

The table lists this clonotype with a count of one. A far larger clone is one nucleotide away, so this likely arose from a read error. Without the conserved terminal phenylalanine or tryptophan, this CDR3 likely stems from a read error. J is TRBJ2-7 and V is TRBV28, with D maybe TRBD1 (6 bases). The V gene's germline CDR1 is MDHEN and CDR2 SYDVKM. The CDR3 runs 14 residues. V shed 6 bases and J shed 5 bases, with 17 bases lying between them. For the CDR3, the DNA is TGTGCCAGCAGCTTCCAACAGGGATCCAACGAGCAGTACCTC. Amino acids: CASSFQQGSNEQYL.

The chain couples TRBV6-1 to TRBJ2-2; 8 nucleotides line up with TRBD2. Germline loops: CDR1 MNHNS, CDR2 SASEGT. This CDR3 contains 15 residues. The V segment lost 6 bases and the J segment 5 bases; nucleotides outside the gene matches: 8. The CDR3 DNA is TGTGCCAGCAGCCCACTAGCGGACAGAACCGGGGAGCTGTTTTTT. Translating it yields CASSPLADRTGELFF.

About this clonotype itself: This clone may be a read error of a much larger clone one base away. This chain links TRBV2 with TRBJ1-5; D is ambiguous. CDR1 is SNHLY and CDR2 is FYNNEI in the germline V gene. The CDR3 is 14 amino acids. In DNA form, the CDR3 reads TGTGCCAGCAGTGCGGAACATCTCGGCCAGCACCAGCATTTT. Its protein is CASSAEHLGQHQHF.

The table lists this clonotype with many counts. The CDR3 nucleotides are TGTGCCAGCAGTTTTAGCCGAAAGGGGGGCAACACCGGGGAGCTGTTTTTT. Protein product: CASSFSRKGGNTGELFF. The chain is built from TRBV12-3 or TRBV12-4 and TRBJ2-2; D possibly uses TRBD1 or TRBD2 (6 bases each). The CDR3 has 17 amino acids. V was clipped by 3 bases and J by 2 bases, with 16 bases between them.

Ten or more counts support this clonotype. The CDR3 sequence: CASSTTLRGGSTYEQYF. CDR3 DNA: TGTGCCAGTAGTACTACGCTTCGGGGAGGATCCACCTACGAGCAGTACTTC. J is TRBJ2-7 and V is TRBV19; a possible D gene is TRBD2 (6 bases). The CDR3 length is 17 residues. Germline loops: CDR1 LNHDA, CDR2 SQIVND (reference sequence). Trimming removed 4 bases at V and 2 bases at J, with 21 bases between.

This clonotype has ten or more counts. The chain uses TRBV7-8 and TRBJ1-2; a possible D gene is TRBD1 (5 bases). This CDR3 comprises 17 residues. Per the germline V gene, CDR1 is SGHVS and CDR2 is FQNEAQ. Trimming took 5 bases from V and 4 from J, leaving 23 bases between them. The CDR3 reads CASSPKRGPDPSYGYTF. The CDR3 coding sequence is TGTGCCAGCAGCCCGAAGCGGGGCCCGGACCCCAGCTATGGCTACACCTTC.

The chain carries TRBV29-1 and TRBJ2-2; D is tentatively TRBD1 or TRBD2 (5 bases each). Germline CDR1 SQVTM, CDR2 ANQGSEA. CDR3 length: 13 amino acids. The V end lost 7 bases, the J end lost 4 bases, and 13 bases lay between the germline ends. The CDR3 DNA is TGCAGCGCCGGTGGGGGTGTCACCGGGGAGCTGTTTTTT. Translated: CSAGGGVTGELFF.